This T cell receptor beta chain was captured in a study of cytomegalovirus exposure and HLA in healthy donors. Trimming took off 6 bases at V and 5 bases at J, with 16 bases between the two ends. Germline assignment: CDR1 MNHEY and CDR2 SVGAGI. The CDR3 is 14 residues long. Broader study findings: In a later analysis, V- and J-gene trimming of beta chains associated with a DCLRE1C missense variant, replicated independently.

The PCR ran on 60 Vbeta and 13 Jbeta primers. The method was immunoSEQ multiplex PCR; TCRdb's version includes in-frame clones alone and lacks a portion of them. The sample carries 130,000 or so clones, about two thirds recorded once. In regard to this clone: Its antigen is unknown.

Sequenced material: PBMCs. The chain carries TRBV6-5 and TRBJ2-5; TRBD2 is a possible D gene (6 bases). The TCR sequence derives from a man in his forties in good health and CMV-seropositive. The CDR3 protein is CASRAEGSWETQYF. The CDR3, as DNA: TGTGCCAGCAGGGCGGAGGGTTCATGGGAGACCCAGTACTTC.